This TCR beta chain came from a study of Ad26.COV2.S vaccination and SARS-CoV-2 variants. Measured with immunoSEQ multiplex PCR; TCRdb has only the in-frame clones, and not every one. The table records 100,000 or so clones, around 81% of them present only once. Germline assignment: CDR1 GTSNPN and CDR2 SVGIG (reference sequence). Trimming left V 3 bases short and J 5 bases short, with 12 bases between. The CDR3 has 13 residues. The chain recombines TRBV30 with TRBJ2-3, with D tentatively TRBD1 or TRBD2 (5 bases each). The specimen was peripheral blood, collected after recovery from COVID-19. The clonotype comes from a human donor who had recovered from COVID-19. CDR3 sequence (DNA): TGTGCCTGGAGCGTGGGGGTGAGAGATACGCAGTATTTT. Protein sequence: CAWSVGVRDTQYF.